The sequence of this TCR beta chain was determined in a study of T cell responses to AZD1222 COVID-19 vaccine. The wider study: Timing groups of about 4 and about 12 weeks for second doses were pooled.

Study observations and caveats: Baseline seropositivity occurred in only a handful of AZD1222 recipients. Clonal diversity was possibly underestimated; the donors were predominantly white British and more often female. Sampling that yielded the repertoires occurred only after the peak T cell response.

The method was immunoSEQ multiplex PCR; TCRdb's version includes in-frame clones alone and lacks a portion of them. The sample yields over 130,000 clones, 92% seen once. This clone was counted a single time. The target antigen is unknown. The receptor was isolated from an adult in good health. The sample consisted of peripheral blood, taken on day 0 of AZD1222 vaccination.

The CDR3 DNA reads as TGTGCTAGTGGTTTGGGGTTCCATGAGACCCAGTACTTC. Translated, it gives CASGLGFHETQYF. V and J are TRBV12-5 and TRBJ2-5; D is undetermined. The CDR3 runs 13 residues. The V end lost 1 base, the J end lost 5 bases, and 8 bases lay between the germline ends. CDR1 is LGHNT, CDR2 FRNRAP, per germline.